This T cell receptor (beta chain) was retrieved from a study of Graves' ophthalmopathy and Graves' hyperthyroidism. Study results and limitations: Thyroid clonotypes that were expanded above 0.001 frequency mostly also appeared in blood. With about 87% sensitivity and 81.08% specificity, a 13-signature model separated ophthalmopathy from stable hyperthyroidism.

This CDR3 is built from 13 residues. The V end was cut by 1 base, the J end by 8 bases, with 11 bases between. The germline V gene has CDR1 SSHAT and CDR2 FNYEAQ (reference sequence). This clonotype occurred many times. Antigen: not known. The study amplified TCR beta CDR3 regions using RNA transcripts. Scientists carried out first-round RT-PCR using HTBI primers and then a second-round multiplex PCR. TCRdb independently ran MiXCR on the multiplex PCR reads; one entry per CDR3 protein. The table records some 1.1 million distinct CDR3 sequences, roughly 35% of them present only once. Patients were excluded if they had other autoimmune diseases or uncontrolled infections, and likewise if pregnancy or lactation applied.

The source is an adult man with Graves' hyperthyroidism. The specimen was peripheral blood or thyroid tissue (not recorded which). The chain recombines TRBV7-7 with TRBJ1-1; possible D gene TRBD1, 5 bases. CDR3 amino acids: CASSLEEWGEAFF. The CDR3 DNA reads TGTGCCAGCAGCTTAGAGGAGTGGGGCGAAGCTTTCTTT.